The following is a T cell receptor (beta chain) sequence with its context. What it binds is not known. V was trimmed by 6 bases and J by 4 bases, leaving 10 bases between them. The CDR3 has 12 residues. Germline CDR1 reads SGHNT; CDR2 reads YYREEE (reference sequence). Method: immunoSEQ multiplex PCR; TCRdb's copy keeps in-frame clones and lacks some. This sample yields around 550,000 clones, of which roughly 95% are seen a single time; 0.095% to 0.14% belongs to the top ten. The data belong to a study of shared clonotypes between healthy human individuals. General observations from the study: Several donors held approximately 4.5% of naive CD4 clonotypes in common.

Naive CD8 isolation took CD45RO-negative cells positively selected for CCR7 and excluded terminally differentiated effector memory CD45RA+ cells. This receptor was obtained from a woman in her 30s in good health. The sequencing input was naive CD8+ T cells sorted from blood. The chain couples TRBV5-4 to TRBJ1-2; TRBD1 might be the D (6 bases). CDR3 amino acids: CASTQGSYGYTF. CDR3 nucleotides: TGTGCCAGCACCCAGGGGAGCTATGGCTACACCTTC.